The 5 T cell receptor beta chains in this list originate from one sample, sequenced in a study of CD8 T cells in ankylosing spondylitis. TCRdb re-analysed the 5' RACE reads in MiXCR, keeping a single row per CDR3 protein. The sample yields around 90,000 distinct CDR3 sequences, about 27% seen once. The sequencing input was blood, either unsorted or a sorted T cell fraction (not recorded which). The receptors shown here come from a male donor with ankylosing spondylitis or in good health (not recorded which).

The J gene is TRBJ1-1, the V gene TRBV7-6; 8 positions agree with TRBD1. J was trimmed by 0 bases and V by 1 base; bases with no gene match: 10. CDR1 is SGHVS, CDR2 FNYEAQ, per germline. The CDR3 has 18 residues. The chain's CDR3 is CASSLVGGGQAMNTEAFF. The DNA for the CDR3 is TGTGCCAGCAGCTTAGTAGGGGGGGGACAGGCCATGAACACTGAAGCTTTCTTT.

This clonotype was seen at least ten times. The V gene is TRBV5-1, the J gene TRBJ2-7; D is ambiguous. V was cut by 2 bases and J by 3 bases, with 9 bases left in between. CDR1 is SGHRS and CDR2 is YFSETQ in the germline V gene. This CDR3 comprises 13 residues. CDR3: CASSFARYYEQYV. DNA of the CDR3: TGCGCCAGCAGCTTTGCCCGGTACTACGAGCAGTACGTC.

This clonotype appeared a few times. The chain recombines TRBV29-1 with TRBJ1-3; D is uncertain. The length of the CDR3 is 14 residues. Germline CDR1 and CDR2: SQVTM and ANQGSEA. V was trimmed by 5 bases and J by 0 bases, leaving 11 bases between them. CDR3 amino acids: CSVKNWSSGNTIYF. The DNA of the CDR3 is TGCAGCGTTAAGAACTGGAGCTCTGGAAACACCATATATTTT.

V and J are TRBV29-1 and TRBJ2-5; tentatively, D is TRBD2 (7 bases). CDR3 size: 12 residues. Germline CDR1 SQVTM, CDR2 ANQGSEA. The germline V and J ends were trimmed by 7 bases and 8 bases, with 17 bases remaining between them. CDR3: CSADGGLGTQYF. In DNA form, the CDR3 reads TGCAGCGCGGACGGGGGGCTTGGAACCCAGTACTTC.

V gene TRBV29-1 combines with J gene TRBJ1-1, with D tentatively TRBD1 (6 bases). CDR1 is SQVTM and CDR2 is ANQGSEA in the germline V gene. The CDR3 loop spans 13 amino acids. The V and J ends lost 3 bases and 7 bases respectively, with 15 bases between them. CDR3 bases: TGCAGCGTTGACCACAATCCCAGGGGTGAAGCTTTCTTT. It specifies CSVDHNPRGEAFF. Variable domain in full (rest from reference TRBV29-1 and TRBJ1-1): SAVISQKPSRDICQRGTSLTIQCQVDSQVTMMFWYRQQPGQSLTLIATANQGSEATYESGFVIDKFPISRPNLTFSTLTVSNMSPEDSSIYLCSVDHNPRGEAFFGQGTRLTVV.